These 13 T cell receptor beta chains were all obtained from the same sample, sequenced in a study of T cell changes during pregnancy in multiple sclerosis. Method: immunoSEQ multiplex PCR; TCRdb's copy keeps in-frame clones and lacks some. The table lists tens of thousands of clones, 85% to 95% of them singletons. The source material was CD4+ T cells from peripheral blood mononuclear cells, sampled in the second trimester of pregnancy. These receptors were taken from a female donor with multiple sclerosis, enrolled in a pregnancy study.

The V gene is TRBV6-6, the J gene TRBJ2-5; tentative D call: TRBD2 (6 bases). CDR1 and CDR2 from the germline V gene are MNHNY and SVGAGI (reference sequence). Trimming cost V 5 bases and J 6 bases, with 16 bases left between them. This CDR3 spans 14 amino acids. The DNA for the CDR3 is TGTGCCAGCAGTACCCGGGCCAGCGGGCAGACCCAGTACTTC. Translation gives CASSTRASGQTQYF.

The chain employs TRBV14 and TRBJ1-1; D is ambiguous. Germline CDR1 and CDR2: SGHDN and FVKESK. The V and J ends lost 5 bases and 11 bases respectively, with 15 bases between them. The CDR3 spans 12 residues. CDR3 in DNA: TGTGCCAGCAGCGACTATGATGAGAATGCTTTCTTT. It specifies CASSDYDENAFF.

The rearrangement uses TRBV7-9 and TRBJ2-2; 8 nucleotides line up with TRBD2. CDR3 length: 16 residues. CDR1 and CDR2 (germline): SEHNR, FQNEAQ (reference sequence). V was pared by 1 base and J by 5 bases, with 6 bases of the junction left unmatched. CDR3 sequence: CASSLVGRAGTGELFF. In DNA form, the CDR3 reads TGTGCCAGCAGCTTAGTCGGGAGGGCCGGAACCGGGGAGCTGTTTTTT.

The V call is TRBV10-3, the J call TRBJ2-1; perhaps TRBD2 as D (6 bases). CDR3 length equals 14 residues. Trimming stripped 3 bases from V and 8 bases from J, with 14 bases between. Germline assignment: CDR1 ENHRY and CDR2 SYGVKD. In nucleotides, the CDR3 is TGTGCCATCAGTGATCCGACTAGTTTTTATGAGCAGTTCTTC. Its protein product is CAISDPTSFYEQFF.

The chain is built from TRBV19 and TRBJ1-2, with D possibly being TRBD1 (6 bases). The CDR3 covers 15 residues. Germline CDR1 is LNHDA and CDR2 is SQIVND (reference sequence). V lost 3 bases and J lost 3, with 14 bases in between. CDR3 sequence: CASSIGQGQHYGYTF. CDR3 in DNA: TGTGCCAGTAGTATTGGTCAGGGGCAGCACTATGGCTACACCTTC. Filled out from reference TRBV19 and TRBJ1-2, the complete variable domain reads DGGITQSPKYLFRKEGQNVTLSCEQNLNHDAMYWYRQDPGQGLRLIYYSQIVNDFQKGDIAEGYSVSREKKESFPLTVTSAQKNPTAFYLCASSIGQGQHYGYTFGSGTRLTVV.

V and J are TRBV4-1 and TRBJ2-5, with 14 bases aligning to TRBD2. The CDR3 totals 18 residues. With 0 bases clipped from V and 2 bases from J, the junction kept 5 bases outside the gene matches. Germline CDR1 reads MGHRA; CDR2 reads YSYEKL. CDR3 nucleotide sequence: TGCGCCAGCAGCCAAGAGGGACTAGCGGGGGTTCATCAAGAGACCCAGTACTTC. Protein sequence: CASSQEGLAGVHQETQYF.

V is TRBV30 and J is TRBJ2-1, with TRBD1 identical over 10 bases. The germline CDR1 and CDR2 sequences are GTSNPN and SVGIG (reference sequence). J was trimmed by 0 bases and V by 2 bases; bases with no gene match: 10. The CDR3 covers 18 residues. CDR3 sequence (DNA): TGTGCCTGGAGTAGGGGACAGGGGACAACAAGCTCCTACAATGAGCAGTTCTTC. Translation gives CAWSRGQGTTSSYNEQFF. Drawing the rest from reference TRBV30 and TRBJ2-1, the complete variable domain is SQTIHQWPATLVQPVGSPLSLECTVEGTSNPNLYWYRQAAGRGLQLLFYSVGIGQISSEVPQNLSASRPQDRQFILSSKKLLLSDSGFYLCAWSRGQGTTSSYNEQFFGPGTRLTVL.

For the CDR3, the DNA is TGTGCCAGCAGCCCGAAGTGGGGCAGGGCTCAAGAGACCCAGTACTTC. It codes for CASSPKWGRAQETQYF. The chain combines TRBV7-2 with TRBJ2-5, with TRBD1 as a possible D gene (5 bases). CDR1 is SGHTA and CDR2 is FQGNSA in the germline V gene. Between the trimmed V and J ends, which lost 5 bases and 2 bases, there was a span of 18 bases. This CDR3 region has 16 residues.

The chain joins TRBV30 to TRBJ2-3; 15 bases agree with TRBD2. J lost 6 bases, V lost 2 bases, and 3 bases had no gene match. The CDR3 is 15 residues long. The V gene's germline CDR1 is GTSNPN and CDR2 SVGIG (reference sequence). CDR3 in amino acids: CAWSRTSGGADTQYF. CDR3 DNA: TGTGCCTGGAGTAGGACTAGCGGGGGGGCGGATACGCAGTATTTT.

V is TRBV19 and J is TRBJ1-1; tentative D call: TRBD1 (6 bases). CDR1 LNHDA and CDR2 SQIVND come from the germline V gene (reference sequence). This CDR3 comprises 13 residues. With 6 bases removed from V and 9 bases from J, the gap between germline ends came to 17 bases. The CDR3 nucleotides read TGTGCCAGTAGGGGAGAGGGGGTCTCTAAAGCTTTCTTT. Translating it yields CASRGEGVSKAFF.

The chain is built from TRBV28 and TRBJ1-5; possible D gene TRBD1, 5 bases. This CDR3 contains 15 residues. V was pared by 4 bases and J by 0 bases, with 10 bases between. Germline V gene sequence: CDR1 MDHEN, CDR2 SYDVKM. The CDR3 region is CASSWGTYSNQPQHF. CDR3 in DNA: TGTGCCAGCAGTTGGGGGACTTATAGCAATCAGCCCCAGCATTTT.

The J gene is TRBJ2-1, the V gene TRBV11-3; 8 bases line up with TRBD2. The CDR3 has 13 residues. V lost 4 bases to trimming and J lost 7 bases; unmatched junction nucleotides: 3. Germline CDR1 is SGHNT and CDR2 is YENEEA. This CDR3 reads CASSYGTRNEQFF. The CDR3, as DNA: TGTGCCAGCAGCTACGGGACTAGGAATGAGCAGTTCTTC. Full variable domain (remainder filled in from reference TRBV11-3 and TRBJ2-1): EAGVVQSPRYKIIEKKQPVAFWCNPISGHNTLYWYLQNLGQGPELLIRYENEEAVDDSQLPKDRFSAERLKGVDSTLKIQPAELGDSAVYLCASSYGTRNEQFFGPGTRLTVL.

The chain links TRBV6-1 to TRBJ1-1; 7 bases are shared with TRBD1. The V and J ends lost 5 bases and 8 bases, in that order; junction bases with no gene match: 11. Germline V gene sequence: CDR1 MNHNS, CDR2 SASEGT. The CDR3 has 14 residues. In DNA, the CDR3 is TGTGCCAGCAGTTCACGGAAGGGGGCCCCGGAAGCTTTCTTT. Amino acids: CASSSRKGAPEAFF.